One sample yielded the 26 T cell receptor beta chains listed below, sequenced in a study of T cells in localized non-small cell lung cancer. Repertoires were generated with immunoSEQ multiplex PCR, while TCRdb's copy carries only in-frame clones and drops some. This table holds about 74,000 clones, 70% to 85% found once. The sequencing used peripheral blood, collected before any cancer treatment. The receptors here all came from a female donor of 60 years or more with stage I lung adenocarcinoma.

This sequence joins TRBV18 and TRBJ1-1; TRBD1 matches 7 bases. CDR1 and CDR2 from the germline V gene are KGHSH and LQKENI. The CDR3 spans 15 residues. After removal of 3 bases from V and 1 base from J, the junction contained 5 bases not matched to a gene. CDR3 bases: TGTGCCAGCTCACCCTACAGGGGTGGGAACACTGAAGCTTTCTTT. The encoded protein is CASSPYRGGNTEAFF.

This chain uses TRBV6-6 with TRBJ2-3; perhaps TRBD1 as D (6 bases). This CDR3 is built from 14 residues. Germline V CDR1 and CDR2: MNHNY, SVGAGI (reference sequence). The ends were cut back, 2 bases at V and 4 bases at J, with 10 bases in the middle. The CDR3 DNA sequence: TGTGCCAGCAGTTACAGGGGGTCGGCAGATACGCAGTATTTT. Encoded protein: CASSYRGSADTQYF.

This chain connects TRBV19 to TRBJ2-7; D remains unclear. The V gene's germline CDR1 is LNHDA and CDR2 SQIVND (reference sequence). Trimming took off 9 bases at V and 0 bases at J, with 12 bases between the two ends. The CDR3 is 13 amino acids. The CDR3 DNA follows: TGTGCCAGCAGTCAACAGCACTCCTACGAGCAGTACTTC. It is translated as CASSQQHSYEQYF.

The chain combines TRBV6-5 with TRBJ2-7; the D gene is possibly TRBD2 (5 bases). V shed 0 bases and J shed 0 bases, with 9 bases lying between them. CDR1 and CDR2 from the germline V gene are MNHEY and SVGAGI. CDR3 size: 15 residues. CDR3 nucleotide sequence: TGTGCCAGCAGTTACTCTTTCGGGGTCTCCTACGAGCAGTACTTC. It codes for CASSYSFGVSYEQYF.

The chain combines TRBV7-9 with TRBJ1-3; D perhaps matches TRBD1 (5 bases). CDR3 length equals 15 residues. Trimming left V 1 base short and J 0 bases short, with 7 bases between. Germline V gene lookup returns CDR1 SEHNR and CDR2 FQNEAQ (reference sequence). CDR3 in amino acids: CASSLVGDSGNTIYF. The CDR3 bases are TGTGCCAGCAGCTTAGTGGGGGACTCTGGAAACACCATATATTTT.

The V call is TRBV6-5, the J call TRBJ2-1; 13 bases map to TRBD2. This CDR3 has 15 amino acids. The germline gives CDR1 MNHEY, CDR2 SVGAGI. Trimming removed 6 bases from V and 5 bases from J; junction bases left unmatched: 4. The CDR3 DNA reads as TGTGCCAGCAGACGACTAGCGGGAGGACACAATGAGCAGTTCTTC. Translation: CASRRLAGGHNEQFF.

The gene calls are TRBV2 and TRBJ1-1; D call uncertain. The V gene's germline CDR1 is SNHLY and CDR2 FYNNEI. This CDR3 has 14 residues. V lost 3 bases, J lost 3 bases, and 11 bases lay in between. The CDR3 region is CASSDWEVDTEAFF. CDR3 in DNA: TGTGCCAGCAGTGACTGGGAGGTGGACACTGAAGCTTTCTTT.

This clone was seen only once. The J gene is TRBJ2-7, the V gene TRBV19; the match to TRBD2 covers 7 bases. With V trimmed by 7 bases and J by 8 bases, 11 bases remained unmatched. Germline CDR1 is LNHDA and CDR2 is SQIVND (reference sequence). This CDR3 comprises 13 residues. The CDR3 DNA sequence: TGTGCCAGTAAATATGCTAGCGGAGGAAAGCAGTACTTC. It is translated as CASKYASGGKQYF.

The chain is built from TRBV14 and TRBJ2-7; D unclear. The CDR3 is made up of 14 amino acids. V shed 3 bases and J shed 3 bases, with 12 bases lying between them. In germline, CDR1 is SGHDN, CDR2 FVKESK. The CDR3 nucleotides read TGTGCCAGCAGCCAGGATTCCAGGTACTACGAGCAGTACTTC. Residues: CASSQDSRYYEQYF.

In its sample, this clone was seen a few times. The J gene is TRBJ2-3, the V gene TRBV7-3; 10 bases map to TRBD2. Germline V gene lookup returns CDR1 SGHTA and CDR2 FQGTGA. The CDR3 loop spans 14 amino acids. V shed 5 bases and J 6 bases; nucleotides not matched to a gene: 5. This CDR3 is CASSASGGADTQYF. The CDR3 bases are TGTGCCAGCAGCGCTAGCGGGGGCGCGGATACGCAGTATTTT.

The rearrangement links TRBV9 to TRBJ1-5, with D tentatively TRBD1 (5 bases). Germline CDR1 and CDR2: SGDLS and YYNGEE. V lost 4 bases, J lost 4 bases, and 9 bases lay in between. The length of the CDR3 is 13 residues. The CDR3 DNA reads as TGTGCCAGCAGCCGTCAGGGTAATCAGCCCCAGCATTTT. Residues: CASSRQGNQPQHF.

This sequence joins TRBV9 and TRBJ2-3; possible D gene TRBD2, 7 bases. Germline CDR1 SGDLS, CDR2 YYNGEE. Trimming took off 0 bases at V and 0 bases at J, with 17 bases between the two ends. CDR3 length: 18 amino acids. The DNA of the CDR3 is TGTGCCAGCAGCGTAGGGGGGAGGGACACGGGTAGCACAGATACGCAGTATTTT. It codes for CASSVGGRDTGSTDTQYF.

The rearrangement uses TRBV18 and TRBJ1-4; the D is unclear. The CDR3 is 17 amino acids. Trimming pared 4 bases from V and 4 bases from J, leaving 19 bases between. Germline V gene sequence: CDR1 KGHSH, CDR2 LQKENI. The CDR3 nucleotides read TGTGCCAGCTCACTATCCTCTGACGTTAGTGTTAATGAAAAACTGTTTTTT. Translation gives CASSLSSDVSVNEKLFF.

The J gene is TRBJ1-1, the V gene TRBV5-1; no clear D. CDR1 is SGHRS and CDR2 is YFSETQ in the germline V gene. This CDR3 region has 14 residues. With 4 bases removed from V and 0 bases from J, the gap between germline ends came to 10 bases. The CDR3 region has the DNA TGCGCCAGCAGCAACGGAAACATGAACACTGAAGCTTTCTTT. As protein: CASSNGNMNTEAFF.

The J gene is TRBJ2-7, the V gene TRBV6-6; 10 positions agree with TRBD1. After removal of 4 bases from V and 6 bases from J, the junction contained 6 bases not matched to a gene. Germline V gene lookup returns CDR1 MNHNY and CDR2 SVGAGI (reference sequence). This CDR3 is 14 amino acids long. DNA for the CDR3: TGTGCCAGCAGTTCCGGGACAGGGGTTGCCGAGCAGTACTTC. It is translated as CASSSGTGVAEQYF.

The rearrangement links TRBV19 to TRBJ2-7; D not certain. Germline V gene data show CDR1 as LNHDA and CDR2 as SQIVND (reference sequence). V was cut by 4 bases and J by 3 bases, with 7 bases left in between. CDR3 length equals 12 residues. CDR3 DNA sequence: TGTGCCAGTAGTACAGCCGGCTACGAGCAGTACTTC. Its protein is CASSTAGYEQYF. Full variable domain (missing parts from reference TRBV19 and TRBJ2-7): DGGITQSPKYLFRKEGQNVTLSCEQNLNHDAMYWYRQDPGQGLRLIYYSQIVNDFQKGDIAEGYSVSREKKESFPLTVTSAQKNPTAFYLCASSTAGYEQYFGPGTRLTVT.

V is TRBV5-4 and J is TRBJ1-1; 10 bases agree with TRBD1. Germline assignment: CDR1 SGHNT and CDR2 YYREEE (reference sequence). The CDR3 is 13 amino acids. V was clipped by 4 bases and J by 11 bases; unmatched bases: 8. CDR3 DNA sequence: TGTGCCAGCAGCCGGGACAGGGGCGGTTCGGCTTTCTTT. It translates to CASSRDRGGSAFF.

This clone came up once. The chain has TRBV7-2 and TRBJ2-5; 8 bases map to TRBD2. The CDR3 length is 15 residues. The germline CDR1 and CDR2 sequences are SGHTA and FQGNSA. V gave up 2 bases and J gave up 5 bases; unmatched junction bases: 7. CDR3 bases: TGTGCCAGCAGCTTACCGCGGGGGGCGGAGGAGACCCAGTACTTC. This codes for CASSLPRGAEETQYF. The whole variable domain, filled in from reference TRBV7-2 and TRBJ2-5, reads GAGVSQSPSNKVTEKGKDVELRCDPISGHTALYWYRQSLGQGLEFLIYFQGNSAPDKSGLPSDRFSAERTGGSVSTLTIQRTQQEDSAVYLCASSLPRGAEETQYFGPGTRLLVL.

This chain connects TRBV29-1 to TRBJ1-4; 7 nucleotides agree with TRBD1. CDR1 and CDR2 from the germline V gene are SQVTM and ANQGSEA. This CDR3 comprises 14 residues. Unmatched junction bases numbered 3, after V lost 5 bases and J lost 0 bases. CDR3 nucleotide sequence: TGCAGCGTTAGGGACAGTGCAACTAATGAAAAACTGTTTTTT. It codes for CSVRDSATNEKLFF. Full variable domain (rest looked up from reference TRBV29-1 and TRBJ1-4): SAVISQKPSRDICQRGTSLTIQCQVDSQVTMMFWYRQQPGQSLTLIATANQGSEATYESGFVIDKFPISRPNLTFSTLTVSNMSPEDSSIYLCSVRDSATNEKLFFGSGTQLSVL.

The CDR3 DNA reads TGTGCCAGCAGTCGTGACAGGGTTCAGCAGCCCCAGCATTTT. Translating gives CASSRDRVQQPQHF. The chain carries TRBV2 and TRBJ1-5; 7 bases are shared with TRBD1. The CDR3 consists of 14 residues. CDR1 SNHLY and CDR2 FYNNEI come from the germline V gene. V was pared by 5 bases and J by 7 bases, with 8 bases of the junction left unmatched.

The chain uses TRBV7-9 and TRBJ1-3; no reliable D call. Germline V gives CDR1 SEHNR, CDR2 FQNEAQ (reference sequence). The V end lost 4 bases, the J end lost 7 bases, and 8 bases lay between the germline ends. The CDR3 extends over 12 amino acids. The CDR3 DNA sequence: TGTGCCAGCAGCTCCCTGTCTAACACCATATATTTT. Translated: CASSSLSNTIYF. Full variable domain (remainder filled in from reference TRBV7-9 and TRBJ1-3): DTGVSQNPRHKITKRGQNVTFRCDPISEHNRLYWYRQTLGQGPEFLTYFQNEAQLEKSRLLSDRFSAERPKGSFSTLEIQRTEQGDSAMYLCASSSLSNTIYFGEGSWLTVV.

The V call is TRBV11-1, the J call TRBJ2-7; weak D call: TRBD1 (5 bases). Deletions cut 6 bases from V and 0 bases from J, with 9 bases between. Per the germline V gene, CDR1 is SGHAT and CDR2 is FQDESV (reference sequence). This CDR3 spans 13 amino acids. In DNA, the CDR3 is TGTGCCAGCAGAGCTCAGGGCTCCTACGAGCAGTACTTC. It translates to CASRAQGSYEQYF. The full variable domain, in which reference TRBV11-1 and TRBJ2-7 provide the parts outside the CDR3, is EAEVAQSPRYKITEKSQAVAFWCDPISGHATLYWYRQILGQGPELLVQFQDESVVDDSQLPKDRFSAERLKGVDSTLKIQPAELGDSAMYLCASRAQGSYEQYFGPGTRLTVT.

The gene calls are TRBV4-1 and TRBJ1-2, with a possible D match to TRBD1 (5 bases). The CDR3 is 18 amino acids. Trimming shortened V by 1 base and J by 1 base, and 19 bases separated the two germline ends. The germline CDR1 and CDR2 sequences are MGHRA and YSYEKL. CDR3 sequence (DNA): TGCGCCAGCAGCCAAGTCTTAAGGGGAATCTCGGGTAACTATGGCTACACCTTC. Translating it yields CASSQVLRGISGNYGYTF.

DNA for the CDR3: TGTGCCAGCAGCCAAGTAGGTCCCTACGAGCAGTACTTC. It codes for CASSQVGPYEQYF. V usage is TRBV14 and J usage is TRBJ2-7; D uncertain. Germline lookup yields CDR1 SGHDN and CDR2 FVKESK. CDR3 size: 13 residues. With 1 base removed from V and 2 bases from J, the gap between germline ends came to 6 bases. Full variable domain (rest looked up from reference TRBV14 and TRBJ2-7): EAGVTQFPSHSVIEKGQTVTLRCDPISGHDNLYWYRRVMGKEIKFLLHFVKESKQDESGMPNNRFLAERTGGTYSTLKVQPAELEDSGVYFCASSQVGPYEQYFGPGTRLTVT.

This clone was seen a handful of times. This chain uses TRBV6-1 with TRBJ2-7, with 9 bases that match TRBD2. From germline, CDR1 is MNHNS and CDR2 SASEGT. CDR3 length: 15 amino acids. Trimming took 4 bases from V and 3 from J; bases not matched to a gene: 7. The CDR3 sequence is CASSGSSGVVYEQYF. CDR3 DNA sequence: TGTGCCAGCAGTGGATCTAGCGGGGTGGTCTACGAGCAGTACTTC.

The gene calls are TRBV7-9 and TRBJ1-2, with 9 bases lining up with TRBD1. CDR3 size: 14 residues. The V and J ends lost 1 base and 7 bases, in that order; junction bases with no gene match: 4. Looked up from germline, CDR1 is SEHNR and CDR2 is FQNEAQ (reference sequence). The CDR3 reads CASSLEGQGPGYTF. The CDR3 nucleotides read TGTGCCAGCAGCTTAGAGGGACAGGGCCCTGGCTACACCTTC.